Presented here are 18 T cell receptor beta chains from one specimen sequenced in a study of shared clonotypes between healthy human individuals. Using immunoSEQ multiplex PCR, the repertoire was profiled, and TCRdb retains in-frame clones only, with some absent. Found here are approximately 2,000,000 clones, 92% of them singletons; the top ten hold roughly 0.34%. The sequencing input was naive CD4+ T cells from PBMCs. As for subset: CD45RA+ positively selected. The receptor source for this set is a man between 18 and 35 years old in good health. Some clones in this sample may be carry-over from other donors' samples.

A word on this clone: In the same sample, other DNA sequences code for this CDR3. This chain joins TRBV5-4 and TRBJ2-7; a weak D match, TRBD2 (6 bases). This CDR3 has 12 amino acids. From germline, CDR1 is SGHNT and CDR2 YYREEE (reference sequence). V shed 2 bases and J shed 6 bases, with 9 bases lying between them. In DNA form, the CDR3 reads TGTGCCAGCAGCTTAGGTAGCGGCGAGCAGTACTTC. Amino acids: CASSLGSGEQYF.

The gene calls are TRBV2 and TRBJ2-3; D call uncertain. The germline V gene encodes CDR1 SNHLY and CDR2 FYNNEI. Between the trimmed V and J ends, which lost 8 bases and 4 bases, there was a span of 19 bases. This CDR3 region has 15 residues. In nucleotides, the CDR3 is TGTGCCAGCGCAACTTCCCCTTATGGATCAGATACGCAGTATTTT. Residues: CASATSPYGSDTQYF.

This chain links TRBV5-1 with TRBJ2-3; TRBD2 matches at 7 bases. Looked up from germline, CDR1 is SGHRS and CDR2 is YFSETQ. The length of the CDR3 is 16 residues. Trimming removed 1 base from V and 0 bases from J; junction bases left unmatched: 5. The CDR3 sequence is CASSLPLADSTDTQYF. In DNA form, the CDR3 reads TGCGCCAGCAGCTTGCCCCTAGCGGATAGCACAGATACGCAGTATTTT.

In its sample, this clone was seen once. The V and J genes are TRBV28 and TRBJ1-2, with D possibly being TRBD1 (5 bases). Germline V gene sequence: CDR1 MDHEN, CDR2 SYDVKM. CDR3 size: 16 residues. V shed 5 bases and J shed 0 bases, with 16 bases lying between them. The CDR3 loop reads CASSLRDGHSNYGYTF. CDR3 DNA: TGTGCCAGCAGTCTCCGGGACGGACACTCTAACTATGGCTACACCTTC.

The CDR3 loop is CASSVLKEGAGYTF. DNA of the CDR3: TGTGCCAGCAGTGTGTTGAAGGAGGGTGCTGGCTACACCTTC. The rearrangement joins TRBV2 to TRBJ1-2; D not resolved. Trimming removed 4 bases from V and 7 bases from J, with 16 bases in between. Per the germline V gene, CDR1 is SNHLY and CDR2 is FYNNEI. The CDR3 covers 14 residues.

This chain links TRBV5-1 with TRBJ1-1; TRBD1 matches at 7 bases. CDR1 is SGHRS and CDR2 is YFSETQ in the germline V gene. V shed 0 bases, J shed 1 base, and the junction held 6 bases outside the gene matches. This CDR3 contains 16 residues. CDR3 DNA sequence: TGCGCCAGCAGCTTGGTAGGGGGCTGGTCGAACACTGAAGCTTTCTTT. Translated, it gives CASSLVGGWSNTEAFF.

The chain recombines TRBV6-5 with TRBJ1-4, with 7 bases identical to TRBD1. Germline CDR1 and CDR2: MNHEY and SVGAGI. The CDR3 is 14 residues long. J gave up 5 bases and V 5 bases, and 5 bases lay outside the gene matches. The CDR3 DNA reads as TGTGCCAGCAGTAGGGACAGAGAAAATGAAAAACTGTTTTTT. It codes for CASSRDRENEKLFF.

Comments on this clone: The same CDR3 is also encoded by other DNA sequences in this sample. The V gene is TRBV5-1, the J gene TRBJ1-4; no firm D call. This CDR3 comprises 14 residues. Trimming removed 0 bases at V and 5 bases at J, with 8 bases between. CDR1 SGHRS and CDR2 YFSETQ come from the germline V gene. CDR3 DNA: TGCGCCAGCAGCTTGGGGCCGACGAATGAAAAACTGTTTTTT. This encodes CASSLGPTNEKLFF.

For this clone: Additional DNA sequences in this sample encode the identical CDR3. V usage is TRBV4-1 and J usage is TRBJ2-3; 7 positions agree with TRBD1. The ends lost 4 bases at V and 5 bases at J; junction bases unmatched: 3. The CDR3 covers 13 residues. CDR1 and CDR2 (germline): MGHRA, YSYEKL. The CDR3 DNA is TGCGCCAGCAGCCGGGACAGAGGAGATACGCAGTATTTT. It codes for CASSRDRGDTQYF.

The CDR3 loop reads CSVADGSSYEQYF. In nucleotides, the CDR3 is TGCAGCGTCGCCGACGGGAGCTCCTACGAGCAGTACTTC. This sequence joins TRBV29-1 and TRBJ2-7; possible D gene TRBD2, 6 bases. Germline lookup yields CDR1 SQVTM and CDR2 ANQGSEA. CDR3 length: 13 residues. The V end lost 6 bases, the J end lost 0 bases, and 12 bases lay between the germline ends.

This clone was found once. Other DNA sequences from this sample encode an identical CDR3 as well. The V call is TRBV5-1, the J call TRBJ2-2; 9 bases fit TRBD2. The CDR3 loop spans 16 amino acids. Germline V gives CDR1 SGHRS, CDR2 YFSETQ. The junction had 2 bases not matched to a gene; V was cut back by 0 bases and J by 2 bases. The CDR3 protein is CASSLELAGNTGELFF. The CDR3 DNA sequence: TGCGCCAGCAGCTTGGAACTAGCGGGTAACACCGGGGAGCTGTTTTTT.

Here the CDR3 DNA reads TGTGCCAGCACCCGGGACTCCTCCTACAATGAGCAGTTCTTC. Residues: CASTRDSSYNEQFF. This sequence joins TRBV2 and TRBJ2-1; D perhaps matches TRBD2 (6 bases). The length of the CDR3 is 14 residues. Germline-derived CDR1 and CDR2 are SNHLY and FYNNEI. The V gene lost 7 bases and the J gene lost 0 bases, with 10 bases spanning the gap.

The CDR3 loop reads CASSPPPGTGELFF. CDR3 DNA sequence: TGTGCCAGCTCACCCCCGCCAGGCACCGGGGAGCTGTTTTTT. The chain carries TRBV18 and TRBJ2-2; D not certain. Germline V gives CDR1 KGHSH, CDR2 LQKENI. Deletions cut 3 bases from V and 4 bases from J, with 9 bases between. This CDR3 is built from 14 residues. The full variable domain, with the rest looked up from reference TRBV18 and TRBJ2-2, is NAGVMQNPRHLVRRRGQEARLRCSPMKGHSHVYWYRQLPEEGLKFMVYLQKENIIDESGMPKERFSAEFPKEGPSILRIQQVVRGDSAAYFCASSPPPGTGELFFGEGSRLTVL.

This chain connects TRBV27 to TRBJ1-2; D may be TRBD1 (5 bases). The ends were cut back, 2 bases at V and 3 bases at J, with 10 bases in the middle. Germline-derived CDR1 and CDR2 are MNHEY and SMNVEV (reference sequence). The CDR3 runs 14 residues. CDR3 sequence: CASSLRGDHYGYTF. Written as DNA, the CDR3 is TGTGCCAGCAGTTTACGGGGGGATCACTATGGCTACACCTTC.

Comment on this clone: Other DNA sequences in this specimen translate into the identical CDR3. The rearrangement joins TRBV6-1 to TRBJ1-2; D gene unclear. This CDR3 has 13 amino acids. Germline CDR1 and CDR2: MNHNS and SASEGT. Trimming pared 1 base from V and 4 bases from J, leaving 7 bases between. This CDR3 is CASSEGSGYGYTF. The CDR3 nucleotides read TGTGCCAGCAGTGAAGGAAGCGGCTATGGCTACACCTTC.

This chain's CDR3 is CASSPITGHEQYF. The CDR3 nucleotides read TGTGCCAGCTCACCAATAACCGGGCACGAGCAGTACTTC. V gene TRBV18 combines with J gene TRBJ2-7, with D uncertain. The germline V gene has CDR1 KGHSH and CDR2 LQKENI. This CDR3 region has 13 residues. V lost 2 bases, J lost 5 bases, and 10 bases lay in between.

This clone was recorded only once. This rearrangement joins TRBV27 to TRBJ2-3; 8 nucleotides agree with TRBD2. CDR3 length equals 17 residues. V was clipped by 5 bases and J by 1 base; unmatched bases: 11. The germline V gene encodes CDR1 MNHEY and CDR2 SMNVEV (reference sequence). CDR3 region: CASSLAGGLYRTDTQYF. The CDR3 DNA is TGTGCCAGCAGTCTGGCGGGAGGCCTATACCGCACAGATACGCAGTATTTT.

The chain uses TRBV5-4 and TRBJ1-2; the D is unclear. The CDR3 extends over 13 amino acids. V shed 1 base and J shed 1 base, with 5 bases lying between them. Germline loops: CDR1 SGHNT, CDR2 YYREEE (reference sequence). CDR3: CASSLKGNYGYTF. CDR3 in DNA: TGTGCCAGCAGCTTGAAGGGTAACTATGGCTACACCTTC.